The clone carrying this T cell receptor (beta chain) was found many times. The data were taken from a study of spatial heterogeneity in lung cancer. Individually, TCR cDNA molecules were each labelled with a unique molecular identifier. TCRdb reanalysed the 5' RACE reads using MiXCR and keeps one entry per CDR3 protein. The table lists approximately 49,000 distinct CDR3 sequences, roughly 5% of them singletons. Time point of the sample: sample taken at primary tumor resection. Unsorted whole RNA of tumor, nontumor lung or frozen PBMC was sequenced. Germline V gene data show CDR1 as MNHNS and CDR2 as SASEGT. The CDR3 extends over 15 amino acids. V lost 5 bases to trimming and J lost 4 bases; unmatched junction nucleotides: 7.

The clonotype comes from a male donor with early-stage non-small cell lung cancer. Material: PBMCs, obtained at surgery. The chain uses TRBV6-1 and TRBJ1-2; 10 bases are a match to TRBD1. The CDR3: CASSTTTGGSYGYTF. The CDR3 coding sequence is TGTGCCAGCAGTACTACGACAGGGGGCAGCTATGGCTACACCTTC.